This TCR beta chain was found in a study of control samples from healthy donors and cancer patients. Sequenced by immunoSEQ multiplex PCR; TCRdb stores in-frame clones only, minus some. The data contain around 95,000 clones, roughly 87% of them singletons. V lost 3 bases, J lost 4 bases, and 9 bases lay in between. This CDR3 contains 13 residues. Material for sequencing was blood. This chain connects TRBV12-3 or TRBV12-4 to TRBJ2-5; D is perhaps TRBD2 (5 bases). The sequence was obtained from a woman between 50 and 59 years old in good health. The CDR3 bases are TGTGCCAGCAGTTTGGGGAGCACAGAGACCCAGTACTTC. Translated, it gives CASSLGSTETQYF.